Shown below are 22 T cell receptor beta chains from a single sample sequenced in a study of blood T cell repertoires in COVID-19. Libraries were prepared by immunoSEQ multiplex PCR; TCRdb keeps only in-frame clonotypes and omits some of them. This table has 58,000 or so clones, about 79% appearing once. What was sequenced was peripheral blood. The origin of the receptors is a human donor in a cohort sampled during active COVID-19.

The V call is TRBV6-5, the J call TRBJ2-7; maybe TRBD1 (6 bases). The CDR3 covers 13 residues. Trimming pared 8 bases from V and 4 bases from J, leaving 15 bases between. CDR1 is MNHEY, CDR2 SVGAGI, per germline. CDR3 region: CASASDSLYEQYF. CDR3 coding DNA: TGTGCCAGCGCCTCGGACAGTTTATACGAGCAGTACTTC.

The chain links TRBV27 to TRBJ1-4; perhaps TRBD1 as D (6 bases). Trimming stripped 5 bases from V and 0 bases from J, with 10 bases between. Germline CDR1 reads MNHEY; CDR2 reads SMNVEV (reference sequence). This CDR3 comprises 15 residues. In nucleotides, the CDR3 is TGTGCCAGCAGTAGACAGGCGTCAACTAATGAAAAACTGTTTTTT. Protein: CASSRQASTNEKLFF.

The V and J genes are TRBV3-1 (or the pseudogene TRBV3-2) and TRBJ2-7; tentatively, D is TRBD1 (5 bases). Trimming took 2 bases from V and 0 from J, leaving 8 bases between them. The CDR3 is 14 residues long. The germline CDR1 and CDR2 sequences are LGHDT and YNNKEL (reference sequence). The CDR3 region has the DNA TGTGCCAGCAGCCAAACAGGCCTCTCCTACGAGCAGTACTTC. It encodes CASSQTGLSYEQYF.

V and J are TRBV5-6 and TRBJ2-2; 8 positions agree with TRBD1. Germline loops: CDR1 SGHDT, CDR2 YYEEEE. J was trimmed by 5 bases and V by 3 bases; bases with no gene match: 9. The CDR3 has 16 amino acids. The CDR3 nucleotides read TGTGCCAGCAGCTGGGGGTCAGGGGGCGCGACCGGGGAGCTGTTTTTT. This sequence encodes CASSWGSGGATGELFF. The whole variable domain, filled in from reference TRBV5-6 and TRBJ2-2, reads DAGVTQSPTHLIKTRGQQVTLRCSPKSGHDTVSWYQQALGQGPQFIFQYYEEEERQRGNFPDRFSGHQFPNYSSELNVNALLLGDSALYLCASSWGSGGATGELFFGEGSRLTVL.

The chain combines TRBV5-1 with TRBJ1-6; maybe TRBD1 (6 bases). V gave up 3 bases and J gave up 6 bases, with 16 bases separating them. This CDR3 is 16 amino acids long. Germline lookup yields CDR1 SGHRS and CDR2 YFSETQ. This CDR3 is CASSSYPQGINSPLHF. The CDR3 nucleotides are TGCGCCAGCAGCTCCTACCCGCAGGGGATTAATTCACCCCTCCACTTT.

The rearrangement joins TRBV18 to TRBJ1-1; TRBD1 aligns across 9 bases. The length of the CDR3 is 13 residues. CDR1 is KGHSH and CDR2 is LQKENI in the germline V gene. Losses at the gene ends were 6 bases for V and 8 bases for J; bases not matched to a gene: 7. The CDR3 DNA is TGTGCCAGCTCCCCCCGGACAGGGGAGGAAGCTTTCTTT. Its protein is CASSPRTGEEAFF.

V usage is TRBV16 and J usage is TRBJ1-5; D remains ambiguous. CDR1 and CDR2 (germline): KGHSY, FQNENV. Trimming removed 4 bases at V and 4 bases at J, with 14 bases between. The CDR3 length is 15 residues. The CDR3 DNA reads as TGTGCCAGCAGCCCGAACGTGGGAGTAAATCAGCCCCAGCATTTT. This encodes CASSPNVGVNQPQHF.

V usage is TRBV3-1 (or the pseudogene TRBV3-2) and J usage is TRBJ2-7, with 7 bases matching TRBD1. V lost 4 bases and J lost 1; bases outside the gene matches: 10. The CDR3 is 16 residues long. Per germline, CDR1 LGHDT and CDR2 YNNKEL (reference sequence). The CDR3 DNA sequence: TGTGCCAGCAGCCCACCTCGCCAGGGGGTATCCTACGAGCAGTACTTC. Translating it yields CASSPPRQGVSYEQYF.

The rearrangement uses TRBV10-3 and TRBJ1-5; D not certain. CDR3 size: 15 residues. In germline, CDR1 is ENHRY, CDR2 SYGVKD. Trimming pared 0 bases from V and 4 bases from J, leaving 10 bases between. The CDR3 sequence: CAISESGGANQPQHF. The CDR3 nucleotides are TGTGCCATCAGTGAGTCAGGCGGAGCAAATCAGCCCCAGCATTTT.

The CDR3 spells CASSPHGTSGPRSSYNEQFF. CDR3 nucleotides: TGTGCCAGCAGTCCCCATGGGACTAGCGGCCCGCGAAGCTCCTACAATGAGCAGTTCTTC. The genes are TRBV2 and TRBJ2-1; TRBD2 aligns across 11 bases. The CDR3 contains 20 residues. The V segment lost 5 bases and the J segment 0 bases; nucleotides outside the gene matches: 15. Germline V gene lookup returns CDR1 SNHLY and CDR2 FYNNEI.

V is TRBV6-7 and J is TRBJ1-2; D is perhaps TRBD1 (5 bases). TRBV6-7 is classed as an ORF, of uncertain function. The CDR3 length is 16 residues. Trimming left V 10 bases short and J 2 bases short, with 23 bases between. CDR3 in amino acids: CATEGGEPRANYGYTF. CDR3 DNA sequence: TGTGCCACTGAGGGAGGGGAGCCTAGGGCCAACTATGGCTACACCTTC.

The CDR3 sequence is CASSPRGGSATNEKLFF. The CDR3 region has the DNA TGTGCCAGCAGCCCCCGGGGGGGATCTGCAACTAATGAAAAACTGTTTTTT. The V gene is TRBV7-9, the J gene TRBJ1-4; possible D gene TRBD1, 5 bases. Germline V gene data show CDR1 as SEHNR and CDR2 as FQNEAQ (reference sequence). V was clipped by 5 bases and J by 0 bases, with 16 bases between them. This CDR3 has 17 residues.

The rearrangement joins TRBV2 to TRBJ2-7; 7 positions match TRBD1. Germline-derived CDR1 and CDR2 are SNHLY and FYNNEI. J lost 3 bases, V lost 6 bases, and 11 bases had no gene match. This CDR3 has 15 residues. The CDR3 loop reads CASSDTGDSYYEQYF. DNA for the CDR3: TGTGCCAGCAGCGATACAGGGGATTCCTACTACGAGCAGTACTTC.

This rearrangement joins TRBV23-1 to TRBJ2-7; 9 bases match TRBD2. TRBV23-1 is identified as an open reading frame with a role that is uncertain. Trimming cost V 5 bases and J 0 bases; bases outside gene matches: 2. The CDR3 has 14 residues. The CDR3 DNA reads TGCGCCAGCAGTTATAGCGGGAGCTCCTACGAGCAGTACTTC. Translated, it gives CASSYSGSSYEQYF.

J is TRBJ2-1 and V is TRBV7-2, with D maybe TRBD2 (6 bases). Germline V CDR1 and CDR2: SGHTA, FQGNSA. The CDR3 length is 16 residues. The ends were cut back, 4 bases at V and 3 bases at J, with 16 bases in the middle. CDR3 protein: CASSSSSGPLYNEQFF. DNA for the CDR3: TGTGCCAGCAGCTCCTCAAGCGGGCCTCTCTACAATGAGCAGTTCTTC.

V and J are TRBV19 and TRBJ1-1, with D possibly TRBD1 on 5 matching bases. Trimming shortened V by 3 bases and J by 6 bases, and 14 bases separated the two germline ends. Per the germline V gene, CDR1 is LNHDA and CDR2 is SQIVND (reference sequence). The CDR3 runs to 14 residues. In nucleotides, the CDR3 is TGTGCCAGTAGTATTATCGCAGGGAAGGCTGAAGCTTTCTTT. Its translation is CASSIIAGKAEAFF.

This clone has only one observation. The chain combines TRBV7-9 with TRBJ1-2, with TRBD1 matching over 7 bases. Germline CDR1 SEHNR, CDR2 FQNEAQ (reference sequence). The junction had 13 bases not matched to a gene; V was cut back by 6 bases and J by 6 bases. This CDR3 contains 15 residues. The chain's CDR3 is CASRGALQGSHGYTF. CDR3 bases: TGTGCCAGCAGGGGGGCCTTACAGGGGTCCCATGGCTACACCTTC. Full variable domain (rest looked up from reference TRBV7-9 and TRBJ1-2): DTGVSQNPRHKITKRGQNVTFRCDPISEHNRLYWYRQTLGQGPEFLTYFQNEAQLEKSRLLSDRFSAERPKGSFSTLEIQRTEQGDSAMYLCASRGALQGSHGYTFGSGTRLTVV.

The chain has TRBV14 and TRBJ1-2; D ambiguous. CDR3 size: 13 residues. Germline CDR1 reads SGHDN; CDR2 reads FVKESK. Trimming took off 1 base at V and 8 bases at J, with 11 bases between the two ends. The CDR3: CASSQGPARGYTF. CDR3 nucleotides: TGTGCCAGCAGCCAAGGCCCCGCGCGGGGCTACACCTTC.

The CDR3 loop reads CASSLSQEGLFGYTF. CDR3 nucleotide sequence: TGTGCCAGCAGCTTGTCGCAGGAGGGGCTGTTTGGCTACACCTTC. The rearrangement links TRBV5-6 to TRBJ1-2, with a weak D call TRBD1 (5 bases). The CDR3 extends over 15 amino acids. Trimming removed 1 base from V and 7 bases from J, with 17 bases in between. Germline CDR1 reads SGHDT; CDR2 reads YYEEEE. Together with reference TRBV5-6 and TRBJ1-2, the CDR3 gives the full variable domain: DAGVTQSPTHLIKTRGQQVTLRCSPKSGHDTVSWYQQALGQGPQFIFQYYEEEERQRGNFPDRFSGHQFPNYSSELNVNALLLGDSALYLCASSLSQEGLFGYTFGSGTRLTVV.

The rearrangement uses TRBV28 and TRBJ2-2; the D gene is possibly TRBD1 (6 bases). Germline V gives CDR1 MDHEN, CDR2 SYDVKM. The CDR3 is 14 amino acids. V gave up 1 base and J gave up 5 bases, with 8 bases separating them. This CDR3 reads CASSLSGVTGELFF. The CDR3 DNA is TGTGCCAGCAGTTTATCAGGGGTTACCGGGGAGCTGTTTTTT.

The chain recombines TRBV10-1 with TRBJ1-1; 7 positions match TRBD1. J was trimmed by 4 bases and V by 5 bases; bases with no gene match: 4. The V gene's germline CDR1 is WNHNN and CDR2 SYGVQD (reference sequence). The CDR3 has 13 amino acids. CDR3 DNA: TGCGCCAGCAGTAAGGGGGCTGGCACTGAAGCTTTCTTT. Translating it yields CASSKGAGTEAFF.

The chain recombines TRBV18 with TRBJ2-3, with 8 bases matching TRBD2. Germline lookup yields CDR1 KGHSH and CDR2 LQKENI. The CDR3 totals 17 residues. The V and J ends lost 3 bases and 2 bases, in that order; junction bases with no gene match: 10. The CDR3 DNA reads as TGTGCCAGCTCACCGGGACTAGATCCTGACCTCACAGATACGCAGTATTTT. Its protein product is CASSPGLDPDLTDTQYF.